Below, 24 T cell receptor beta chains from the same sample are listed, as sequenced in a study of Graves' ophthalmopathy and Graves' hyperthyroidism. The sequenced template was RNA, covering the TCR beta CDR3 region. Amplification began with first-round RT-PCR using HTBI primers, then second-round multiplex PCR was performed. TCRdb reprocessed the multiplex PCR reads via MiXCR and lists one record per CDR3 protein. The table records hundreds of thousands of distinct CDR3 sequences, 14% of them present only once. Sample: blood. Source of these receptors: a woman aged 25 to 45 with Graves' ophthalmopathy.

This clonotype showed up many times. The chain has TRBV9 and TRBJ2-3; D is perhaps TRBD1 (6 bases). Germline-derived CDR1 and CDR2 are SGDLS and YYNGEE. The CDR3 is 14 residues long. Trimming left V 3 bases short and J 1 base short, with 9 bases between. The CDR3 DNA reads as TGTGCCAGCAGCGCCGGACAGCGCACAGATACGCAGTATTTT. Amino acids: CASSAGQRTDTQYF.

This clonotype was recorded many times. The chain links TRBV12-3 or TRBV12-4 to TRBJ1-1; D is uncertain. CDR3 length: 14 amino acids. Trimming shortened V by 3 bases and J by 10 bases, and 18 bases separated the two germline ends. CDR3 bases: TGTGCCAGCAGTTTGGCCGTAGGTGGGATTAGAGCTTTCTTT. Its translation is CASSLAVGGIRAFF.

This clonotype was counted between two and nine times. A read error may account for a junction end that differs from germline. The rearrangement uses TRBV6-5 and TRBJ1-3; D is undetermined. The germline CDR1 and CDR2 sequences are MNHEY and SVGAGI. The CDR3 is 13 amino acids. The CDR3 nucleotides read TGTGCCAGCAGTTACGGATATGGAGACACCATATATTTT. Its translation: CASSYGYGDTIYF.

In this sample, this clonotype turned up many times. The DNA of the CDR3 is TGTGCCAGCAGCCAAGCCAAGGCCTACGAGCAGTACTTC. This translates into CASSQAKAYEQYF. The rearrangement joins TRBV3-1 to TRBJ2-7; D is unresolved. The V gene lost 1 base and the J gene lost 2 bases, with 6 bases spanning the gap. The CDR3 loop spans 13 amino acids. In germline, CDR1 is LGHDT, CDR2 YNNKEL (reference sequence).

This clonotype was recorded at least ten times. The CDR3 DNA sequence: TGTGCCAGCAGTCTTCCCGGGACAGCGAACACTGAAGCTTTCTTT. Translated: CASSLPGTANTEAFF. V is TRBV28 and J is TRBJ1-1; 7 positions agree with TRBD1. CDR3 length: 15 residues. V trimming: 5 bases; J trimming: 1 base; junction bases outside the gene matches: 7. CDR1 is MDHEN and CDR2 is SYDVKM in the germline V gene.

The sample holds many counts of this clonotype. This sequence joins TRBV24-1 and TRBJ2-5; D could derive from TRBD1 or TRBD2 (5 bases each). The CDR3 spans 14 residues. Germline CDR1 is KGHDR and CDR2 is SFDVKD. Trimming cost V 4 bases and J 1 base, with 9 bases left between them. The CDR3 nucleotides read TGTGCCACCAGTGAAGCGGACATCCAAGAGACCCAGTACTTC. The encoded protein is CATSEADIQETQYF.

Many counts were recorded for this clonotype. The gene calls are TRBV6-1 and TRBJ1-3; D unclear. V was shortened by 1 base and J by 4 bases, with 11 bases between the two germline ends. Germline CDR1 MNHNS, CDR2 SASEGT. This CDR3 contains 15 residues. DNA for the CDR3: TGTGCCAGCAGTGAAGTTGAGGACGTGGGAAACACCATATATTTT. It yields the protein CASSEVEDVGNTIYF.

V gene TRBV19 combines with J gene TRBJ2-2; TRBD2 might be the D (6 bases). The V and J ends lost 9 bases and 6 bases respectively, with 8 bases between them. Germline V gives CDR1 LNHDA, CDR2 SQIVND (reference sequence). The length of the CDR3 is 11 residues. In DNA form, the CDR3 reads TGTGCCAGCGGGACTGCCGGGGAGCTGTTTTTT. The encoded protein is CASGTAGELFF.

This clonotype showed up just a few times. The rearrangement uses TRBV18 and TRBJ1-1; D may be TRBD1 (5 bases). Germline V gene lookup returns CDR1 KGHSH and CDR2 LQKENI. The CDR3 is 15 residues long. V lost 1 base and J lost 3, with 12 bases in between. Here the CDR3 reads CASSPLSGWDTEAFF. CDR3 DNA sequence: TGTGCCAGCTCACCACTGTCAGGGTGGGACACTGAAGCTTTCTTT.

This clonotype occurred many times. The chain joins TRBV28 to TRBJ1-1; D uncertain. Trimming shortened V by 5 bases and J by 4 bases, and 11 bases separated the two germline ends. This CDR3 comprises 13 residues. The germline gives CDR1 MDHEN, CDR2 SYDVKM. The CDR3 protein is CASSGGWGTEAFF. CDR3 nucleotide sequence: TGTGCCAGCAGTGGAGGGTGGGGCACTGAAGCTTTCTTT.

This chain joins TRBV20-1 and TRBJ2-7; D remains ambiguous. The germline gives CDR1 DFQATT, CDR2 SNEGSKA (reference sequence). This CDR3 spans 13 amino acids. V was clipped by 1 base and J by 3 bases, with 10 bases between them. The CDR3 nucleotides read TGCAGTGCTAGAGTGGGCGAGCTCTACGAGCAGTACTTC. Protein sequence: CSARVGELYEQYF.

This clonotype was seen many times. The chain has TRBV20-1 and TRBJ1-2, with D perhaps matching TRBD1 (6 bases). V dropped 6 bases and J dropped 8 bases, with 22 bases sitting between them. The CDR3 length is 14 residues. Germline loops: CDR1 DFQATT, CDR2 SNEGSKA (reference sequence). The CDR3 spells CSAAIGGRGGGYTF. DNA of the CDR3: TGCAGTGCCGCGATCGGGGGCCGGGGTGGAGGCTACACCTTC.

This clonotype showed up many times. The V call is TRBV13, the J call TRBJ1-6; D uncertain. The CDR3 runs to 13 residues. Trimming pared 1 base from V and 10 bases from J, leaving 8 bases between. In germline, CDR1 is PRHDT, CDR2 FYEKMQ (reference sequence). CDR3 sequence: CASSLDIGSPLHF. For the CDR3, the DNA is TGTGCCAGCAGCTTAGATATAGGGTCACCCCTCCACTTT.

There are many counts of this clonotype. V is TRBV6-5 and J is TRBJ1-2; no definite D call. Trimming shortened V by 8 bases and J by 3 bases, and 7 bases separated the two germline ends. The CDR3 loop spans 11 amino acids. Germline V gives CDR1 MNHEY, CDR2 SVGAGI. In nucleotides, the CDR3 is TGTGCCAGCGAGGGCGACTATGGCTACACCTTC. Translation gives CASEGDYGYTF.

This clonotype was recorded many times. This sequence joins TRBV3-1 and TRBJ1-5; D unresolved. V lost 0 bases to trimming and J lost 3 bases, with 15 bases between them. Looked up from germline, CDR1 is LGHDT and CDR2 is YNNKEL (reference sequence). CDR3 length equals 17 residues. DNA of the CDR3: TGTGCCAGCAGCCAAGATCATGGAGGGTCGGTCAATCAGCCCCAGCATTTT. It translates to CASSQDHGGSVNQPQHF.

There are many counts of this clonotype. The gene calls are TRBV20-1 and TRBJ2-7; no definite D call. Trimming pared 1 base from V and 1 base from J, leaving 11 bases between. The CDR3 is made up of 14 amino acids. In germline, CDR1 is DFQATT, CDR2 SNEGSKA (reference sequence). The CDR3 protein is CSARAQVWSYEQYF. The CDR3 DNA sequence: TGCAGTGCTAGAGCACAAGTTTGGTCCTACGAGCAGTACTTC.

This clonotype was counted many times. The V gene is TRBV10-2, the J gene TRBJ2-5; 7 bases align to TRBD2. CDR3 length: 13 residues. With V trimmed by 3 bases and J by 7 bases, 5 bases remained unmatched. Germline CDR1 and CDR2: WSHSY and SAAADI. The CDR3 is CASSDRGVGTQYF. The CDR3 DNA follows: TGCGCCAGCAGTGATCGGGGGGTTGGGACCCAGTACTTC.

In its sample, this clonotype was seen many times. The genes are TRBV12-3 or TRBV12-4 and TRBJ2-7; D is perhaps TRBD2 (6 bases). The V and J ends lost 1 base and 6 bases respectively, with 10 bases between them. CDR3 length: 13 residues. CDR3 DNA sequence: TGTGCCAGCAGTTTAGTTCCGGGGGTCGAGCAGTACTTC. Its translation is CASSLVPGVEQYF.

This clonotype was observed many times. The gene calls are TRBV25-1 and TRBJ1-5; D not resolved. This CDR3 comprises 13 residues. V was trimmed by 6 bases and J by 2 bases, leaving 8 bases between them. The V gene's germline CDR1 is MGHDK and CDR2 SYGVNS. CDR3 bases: TGTGCCAGCAGCCGTAGGGGCAATCAGCCCCAGCATTTT. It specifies CASSRRGNQPQHF.

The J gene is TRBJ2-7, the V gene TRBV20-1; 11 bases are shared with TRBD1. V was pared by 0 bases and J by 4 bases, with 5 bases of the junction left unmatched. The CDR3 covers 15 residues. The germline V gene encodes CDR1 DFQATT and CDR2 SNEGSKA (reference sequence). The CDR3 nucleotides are TGCAGTGCTAGAGATGTGGACAGGGGGCGGTACGAGCAGTACTTC. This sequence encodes CSARDVDRGRYEQYF.

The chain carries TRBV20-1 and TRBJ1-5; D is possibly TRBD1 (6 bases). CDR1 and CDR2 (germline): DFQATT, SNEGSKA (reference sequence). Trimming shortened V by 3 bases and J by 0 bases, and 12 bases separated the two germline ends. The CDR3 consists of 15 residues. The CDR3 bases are TGCAGTGCTAGGGGGACACTACTTAGCAATCAGCCCCAGCATTTT. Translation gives CSARGTLLSNQPQHF.

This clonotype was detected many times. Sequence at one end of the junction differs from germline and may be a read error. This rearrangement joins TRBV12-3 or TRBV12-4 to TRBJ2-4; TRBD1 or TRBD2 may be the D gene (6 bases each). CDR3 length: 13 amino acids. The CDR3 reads CASSLEGGNIKYF. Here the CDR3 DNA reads TGTGCCAGCAGTTTAGAGGGGGGAAACATTAAGTACTTC.

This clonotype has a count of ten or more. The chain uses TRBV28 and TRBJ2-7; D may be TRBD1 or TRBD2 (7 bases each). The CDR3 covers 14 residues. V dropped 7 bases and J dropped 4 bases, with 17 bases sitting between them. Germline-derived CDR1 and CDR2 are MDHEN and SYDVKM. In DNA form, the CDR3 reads TGTGCCAGCACCCAGGGGGGGAGAGGATACGAGCAGTACTTC. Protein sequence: CASTQGGRGYEQYF.

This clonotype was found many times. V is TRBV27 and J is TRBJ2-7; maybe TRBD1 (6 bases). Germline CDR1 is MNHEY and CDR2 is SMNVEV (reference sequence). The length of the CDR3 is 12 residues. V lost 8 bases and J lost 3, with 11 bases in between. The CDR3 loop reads CASRDIGYEQYF. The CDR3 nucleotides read TGTGCCAGCCGGGACATAGGCTACGAGCAGTACTTC.